What follows is one TCR beta chain and its context. Its antigen is as yet unknown. V was pared by 0 bases and J by 2 bases, with 18 bases between. The germline V gene encodes CDR1 SGHRS and CDR2 YFSETQ. This CDR3 has 17 amino acids. The data were obtained in a study of T cell responses to AZD1222 COVID-19 vaccine. Profiled with immunoSEQ multiplex PCR; TCRdb holds only in-frame clones, not every one. In the table there are roughly 180,000 clones, approximately 93% of which are singletons. General observations from the study: A mostly white British donor set with more females was recruited, and clonal diversity was possibly underestimated. Just a handful of AZD1222 recipients tested seropositive at baseline. Nearly half of spike-specific TCRs reportedly go after variant regions that carry no mutations.

Investigators merged groups given second doses at roughly 4 or roughly 12 weeks. The sample in question was peripheral blood, obtained 28 days after the second AZD1222 dose. The source of this sequence is an adult who received the AZD1222 COVID-19 vaccine. V and J are TRBV5-1 and TRBJ2-7, with D unresolved. The CDR3 nucleotides read TGCGCCAGCAGCTTGGCCTCAATGAAGGGCAGACCCTACGAGCAGTACTTC. Its translation: CASSLASMKGRPYEQYF.